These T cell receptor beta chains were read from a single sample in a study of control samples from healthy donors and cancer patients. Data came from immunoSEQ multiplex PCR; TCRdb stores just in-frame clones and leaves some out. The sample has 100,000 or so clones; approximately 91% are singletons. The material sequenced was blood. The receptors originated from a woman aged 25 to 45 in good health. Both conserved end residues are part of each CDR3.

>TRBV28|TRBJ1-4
CASKIGEKLFF
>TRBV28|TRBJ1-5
CASNPGGGTGDQPQHF
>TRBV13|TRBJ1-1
CASSAWILGLNTEAFF
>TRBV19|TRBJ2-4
CASSILGGPTKNIQYF
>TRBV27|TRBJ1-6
CASSLSMGPSSYNSPLHF
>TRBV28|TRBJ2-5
CASSCTHSPGQGDVFRQETQYF
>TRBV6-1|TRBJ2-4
CASSEGRVPSRNIQYF
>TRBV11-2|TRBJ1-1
CASSSQTGVGTEAFF
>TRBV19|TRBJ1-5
CASSIGGAPEGQPQHF
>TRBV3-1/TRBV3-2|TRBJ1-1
CASSQAQGATEAFF
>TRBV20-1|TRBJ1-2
CSAREGLYSF
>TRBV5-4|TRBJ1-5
CARSWGGQGATQPQHF
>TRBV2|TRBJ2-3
CASSERGAGDTQYF
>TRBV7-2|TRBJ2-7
CASSLMEIYEQYF
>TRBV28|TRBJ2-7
CASSSPRTGLSYEQYF
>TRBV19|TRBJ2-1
CASTPIVRGSYNEQFF
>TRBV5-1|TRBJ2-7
CASSPPLRFYEQYF
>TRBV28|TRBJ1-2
CASSLGTYGYTF
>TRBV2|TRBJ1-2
CASSVLSGYGYTF
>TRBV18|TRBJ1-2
CASSRPGTESYGYTF
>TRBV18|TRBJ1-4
CASSPRRGRDEKLFF
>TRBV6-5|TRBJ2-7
CASSTRGIPYEQYF
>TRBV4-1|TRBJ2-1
CATGGSGGPNEQFF
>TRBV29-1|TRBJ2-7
CSVEVAAEQYF
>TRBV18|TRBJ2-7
CASSLDRVGGEQYF
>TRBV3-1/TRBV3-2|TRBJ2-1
CASSPPGTFNEQFF
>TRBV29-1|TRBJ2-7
CSVRGASLRYEQYF
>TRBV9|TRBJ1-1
CASSVDRQVEAFF
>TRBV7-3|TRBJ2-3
CASSTLGQGSTDTQYF
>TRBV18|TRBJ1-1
CASSPVRDKVNTEAFF
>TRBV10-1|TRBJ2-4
CASSEGARAGAKNIQYF
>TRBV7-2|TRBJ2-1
CASSPPNYNEQFF
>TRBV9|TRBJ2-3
CASSAAGTLSTSPGADTQYF
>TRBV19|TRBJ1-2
CASSAGHFYGYTF
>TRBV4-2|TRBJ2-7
CASSQGPAGSGSYEQYF
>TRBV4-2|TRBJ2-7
CASSQGTAGEAYEQYF
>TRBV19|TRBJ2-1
CASLSGRNYNEQFF
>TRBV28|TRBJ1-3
CASSPRGRGTGNTIYF
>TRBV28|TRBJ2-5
CASSPSLGGKTQYF
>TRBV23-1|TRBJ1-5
CASSQMSTRQHQPQHF
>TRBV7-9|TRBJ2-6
CASSNRGPNLSGANVLTF
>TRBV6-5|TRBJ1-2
CASSIVPDPSYGYTF
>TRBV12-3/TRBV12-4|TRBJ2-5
CASLFGLQETQYF
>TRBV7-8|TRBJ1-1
CASSSRVGGNTEAFF
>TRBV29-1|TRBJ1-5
CSVGRAVDQPQHF
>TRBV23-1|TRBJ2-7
CASSQSGTARSEQYF
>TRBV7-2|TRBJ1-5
CASSGGLSNQPQHF
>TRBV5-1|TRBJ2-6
CASRDSSVGANVLTF
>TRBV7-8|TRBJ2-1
CASSLTGTMGDEQFF
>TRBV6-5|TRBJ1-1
CASIPRGGGEAFF
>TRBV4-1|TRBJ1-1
CASSPIGRERSTEAFF
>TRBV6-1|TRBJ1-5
CASSEEAGRGNQPQHF
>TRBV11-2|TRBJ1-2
CASSLSGLGYTF
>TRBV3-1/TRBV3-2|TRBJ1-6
CASSPGTANSPLHF
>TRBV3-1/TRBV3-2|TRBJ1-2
CASSRTLYGYTF
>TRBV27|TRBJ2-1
CASSFGTVYNEQFF
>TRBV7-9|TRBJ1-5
CASSMWGQGVVNQPQHF
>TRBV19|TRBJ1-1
CASIPHSTVNTEAFF